The 19 T cell receptor beta chains presented below share a single source sample, sequenced in a study of blood T cell repertoires in COVID-19. Profiling relied on immunoSEQ multiplex PCR, and the TCRdb table lists in-frame clones only, not all of them. This sample yields some 530,000 clones, of which 88% are seen a single time; 8% to 9.5% belongs to the top ten. The sample taken for sequencing was PBMCs or T cells enriched from blood (not recorded which). The receptor set was obtained from a woman between 55 and 75 years old who had recovered from COVID-19.

The CDR3 DNA reads TGTGCCAGCAGGACAGGGGGCGGAGGCACCGGGGAGCTGTTTTTT. Protein: CASRTGGGGTGELFF. The chain has TRBV6-5 and TRBJ2-2; 10 bases are shared with TRBD1. The V and J ends lost 6 bases and 4 bases, in that order; junction bases with no gene match: 5. This CDR3 spans 15 amino acids. The germline V gene encodes CDR1 MNHEY and CDR2 SVGAGI.

The V gene is TRBV6-5, the J gene TRBJ1-6; tentatively, D is TRBD1 (6 bases). V was clipped by 2 bases and J by 7 bases, with 12 bases between them. CDR3 length: 15 residues. Germline V gene sequence: CDR1 MNHEY, CDR2 SVGAGI. The CDR3 bases are TGTGCCAGCAGTTACACAGGGAAAGGGAATTCACCCCTCCACTTT. As protein: CASSYTGKGNSPLHF.

This chain uses TRBV20-1 with TRBJ1-3; a weak D match, TRBD1 (6 bases). Germline V gene lookup returns CDR1 DFQATT and CDR2 SNEGSKA (reference sequence). V gave up 3 bases and J gave up 4 bases, with 13 bases separating them. CDR3 length: 14 amino acids. CDR3 residues: CSASNRAKGNTIYF. CDR3 nucleotide sequence: TGCAGTGCTAGTAACAGGGCAAAAGGAAACACCATATATTTT.

The chain combines TRBV29-1 with TRBJ1-4; TRBD1 matches at 10 bases. V gave up 3 bases and J gave up 8 bases; unmatched junction bases: 9. This CDR3 spans 15 amino acids. Germline V lookup: CDR1 SQVTM, CDR2 ANQGSEA. This chain's CDR3 is CSVEGNPGQGEKLFF. The CDR3 coding sequence is TGCAGCGTTGAGGGGAATCCGGGACAGGGGGAAAAACTGTTTTTT.

This chain joins TRBV5-4 and TRBJ2-3; 9 bases match TRBD2. The CDR3 length is 14 residues. Per germline, CDR1 SGHNT and CDR2 YYREEE (reference sequence). After removal of 3 bases from V and 5 bases from J, the junction contained 4 bases not matched to a gene. CDR3 sequence reads: CASSSAGGQDTQYF. For the CDR3, the DNA is TGTGCCAGCAGCTCGGCGGGGGGGCAAGATACGCAGTATTTT.

J is TRBJ1-6 and V is TRBV24-1; D gene unclear. V shed 3 bases and J shed 9 bases, with 11 bases lying between them. The CDR3 loop spans 14 amino acids. From germline, CDR1 is KGHDR and CDR2 SFDVKD. CDR3 loop: CATSDATTGSPLHF. The CDR3 DNA reads TGTGCCACCAGTGATGCGACTACGGGTTCACCCCTCCACTTT.

This chain joins TRBV12-5 and TRBJ1-1, with D maybe TRBD1 (6 bases). Per the germline V gene, CDR1 is LGHNT and CDR2 is FRNRAP. V dropped 3 bases and J dropped 5 bases, with 10 bases sitting between them. CDR3 length: 13 amino acids. For the CDR3, the DNA is TGTGCTAGTGGTTTAGGGGGTCGGACTGAAGCTTTCTTT. Its protein is CASGLGGRTEAFF.

In its sample, this clone was seen once. V is TRBV13 and J is TRBJ2-7, with D maybe TRBD1 (6 bases). V lost 2 bases to trimming and J lost 7 bases, with 12 bases between them. CDR1 and CDR2 from the germline V gene are PRHDT and FYEKMQ (reference sequence). This CDR3 is built from 13 residues. DNA for the CDR3: TGTGCCAGCAGCTTATCAGGGGTGGGGGAGCAGTACTTC. Amino acid sequence: CASSLSGVGEQYF.

The rearrangement uses TRBV7-2 and TRBJ2-3; 8 nucleotides align to TRBD2. The CDR3 is 16 amino acids. Trimming at V came to 1 base and at J to 6 bases, leaving 9 bases not matched to a gene. Germline lookup yields CDR1 SGHTA and CDR2 FQGNSA. The CDR3 nucleotides read TGTGCCAGCAGCTTAGAGGTGCGGGGGGCCAGGGATACGCAGTATTTT. It is translated as CASSLEVRGARDTQYF.

Comments on this clone: Compared with germline, one end of the junction differs, possibly owing to a read error. This rearrangement joins TRBV5-1 to TRBJ2-3; 10 nucleotides agree with TRBD1. CDR3 length equals 16 residues. Germline CDR1 is SGHRS and CDR2 is YFSETQ. CDR3 region: CASSLGQGMGTDTQYF. In DNA form, the CDR3 reads TGCGCCAGCAGTTTGGGACAGGGGATGGGCACAGATACGCAGTATTTT.

V is TRBV5-1 and J is TRBJ1-2; 8 positions match TRBD1. The germline V gene encodes CDR1 SGHRS and CDR2 YFSETQ. With V trimmed by 6 bases and J by 4 bases, 5 bases remained unmatched. This CDR3 has 13 amino acids. The CDR3 sequence: CASTRTGLYGYTF. In DNA form, the CDR3 reads TGCGCCAGCACCAGGACAGGGCTCTATGGCTACACCTTC.

V and J are TRBV5-8 and TRBJ2-2; 10 bases line up with TRBD1. This CDR3 region has 15 residues. The germline V gene has CDR1 SGHTS and CDR2 YDEGEE. Unmatched junction bases numbered 8, after V lost 6 bases and J lost 6 bases. The CDR3 spells CASIPGTGAPGELFF. In DNA form, the CDR3 reads TGTGCCAGCATCCCCGGGACAGGGGCTCCCGGGGAGCTGTTTTTT.

This chain links TRBV21-1 with TRBJ2-3; the DNA was not used to check the table's D call, TRBD2. TRBV21-1 is a documented pseudogene. The CDR3 sequence is 17 residues long. CDR3 region: CASERGHPLHRTDTQYF. Written as DNA, the CDR3 is TGTGCCAGCGAGCGGGGACACCCATTGCATCGCACAGATACGCAGTATTTT.

This chain links TRBV4-2 with TRBJ2-4, with D possibly matching TRBD2 (5 bases). This CDR3 comprises 17 residues. Germline CDR1 and CDR2: LGHNA and YNFKEQ. Trimming shortened V by 0 bases and J by 0 bases, and 12 bases separated the two germline ends. The CDR3: CASSQDLGRIAKNIQYF. The CDR3 coding sequence is TGTGCCAGCAGCCAAGATTTGGGGAGAATAGCCAAAAACATTCAGTACTTC.

The chain is built from TRBV5-5 and TRBJ1-4; a weak D match, TRBD1 (5 bases). The length of the CDR3 is 15 residues. The V end was cut by 0 bases, the J end by 2 bases, with 8 bases between. Germline V gene sequence: CDR1 SGHKS, CDR2 YYEKEE (reference sequence). The CDR3, as DNA: TGTGCCAGCAGCTTGGCAGGGAGGACTAATGAAAAACTGTTTTTT. Protein: CASSLAGRTNEKLFF.

V and J are TRBV30 and TRBJ1-5, with 8 nucleotides matching TRBD1. The CDR3 contains 15 residues. V lost 2 bases to trimming and J lost 2 bases; unmatched junction nucleotides: 5. Germline V gene lookup returns CDR1 GTSNPN and CDR2 SVGIG (reference sequence). For the CDR3, the DNA is TGTGCCTGGAGTCTAGGACAGGGCCGCAATCAGCCCCAGCATTTT. It encodes CAWSLGQGRNQPQHF. Full variable domain (rest looked up from reference TRBV30 and TRBJ1-5): SQTIHQWPATLVQPVGSPLSLECTVEGTSNPNLYWYRQAAGRGLQLLFYSVGIGQISSEVPQNLSASRPQDRQFILSSKKLLLSDSGFYLCAWSLGQGRNQPQHFGDGTRLSIL.

The chain is built from TRBV7-2 and TRBJ2-7; TRBD1 aligns across 8 bases. J gave up 5 bases and V 1 base, and 7 bases lay outside the gene matches. Germline V gene lookup returns CDR1 SGHTA and CDR2 FQGNSA. The CDR3 spans 15 residues. The CDR3, as DNA: TGTGCCAGCAGCTTAGGGAGGACAGGGTTACACGAGCAGTACGTC. Translating it yields CASSLGRTGLHEQYV.

The rearrangement joins TRBV4-1 to TRBJ1-2; D remains ambiguous. The CDR3 extends over 16 amino acids. From germline, CDR1 is MGHRA and CDR2 YSYEKL. V lost 3 bases and J 0 bases, leaving 14 bases between the germline ends. CDR3 nucleotides: TGCGCCAGCAGCCACACAGACCGAAACCCTAACTATGGCTACACCTTC. Its protein is CASSHTDRNPNYGYTF.

The chain is built from TRBV28 and TRBJ2-7; TRBD1 agrees at 8 bases. The ends lost 6 bases at V and 2 bases at J; junction bases unmatched: 9. CDR1 and CDR2 (germline): MDHEN, SYDVKM. CDR3 size: 15 residues. CDR3 DNA: TGTGCCAGCAGGTCTCGGACAGGGTGGGCCTACGAGCAGTACTTC. This encodes CASRSRTGWAYEQYF.